Shown below are 2 T cell receptor beta chains from a single sample sequenced in a study of identical twins. From the 5' RACE reads, TCRdb called clonotypes with MiXCR, one entry per CDR3 protein. The repertoire holds a few hundred thousand distinct CDR3 sequences, with around a tenth as singletons. These sequences were also reported in another study, on yellow fever vaccine responses in identical twins.

Specimen: PBMCs. The receptor set was obtained from a woman aged 18-30 years in good health.

This clonotype was detected a few times. The chain combines TRBV7-9 with TRBJ2-3; D ambiguous. The V gene's germline CDR1 is SEHNR and CDR2 FQNEAQ (reference sequence). The CDR3 covers 14 residues. The V end lost 5 bases, the J end lost 6 bases, and 15 bases lay between the germline ends. The CDR3 here is CASSPSSVLDTQYF. DNA for the CDR3: TGTGCCAGCAGCCCAAGTTCTGTGTTGGATACGCAGTATTTT.

This clonotype showed up many times. The chain combines TRBV3-1 with TRBJ2-7; possible D gene TRBD2, 8 bases. The CDR3 has 20 amino acids. V was pared by 0 bases and J by 5 bases, with 29 bases between. Looked up from germline, CDR1 is LGHDT and CDR2 is YNNKEL (reference sequence). The CDR3 DNA sequence: TGTGCCAGCAGCCAAGATCAAGGGACTAGGGGGACTCGGAGGGGGCACGAGCAGTACTTC. Its translation: CASSQDQGTRGTRRGHEQYF.